The 27 T cell receptor beta chains reported below all come from one sample, sequenced in a study of naive CD8 T cells in extremely preterm neonates. The table came from immunoSEQ multiplex PCR; TCRdb's copy has only in-frame clones and leaves some out. Of 6,500 to 9,000 clones in the sample, 95% to 98% were seen once. Sample: naive CD8+ T cells from blood. The receptors originated from a human donor in good health.

This rearrangement joins TRBV5-6 to TRBJ2-7; tentative D call: TRBD1 (7 bases). The germline V gene encodes CDR1 SGHDT and CDR2 YYEEEE. The length of the CDR3 is 14 residues. V was shortened by 2 bases and J by 6 bases, with 15 bases between the two germline ends. The CDR3 bases are TGTGCCAGCAGCTTCACAGGGGAGGCTCCCGAGCAGTACTTC. It codes for CASSFTGEAPEQYF.

This chain connects TRBV28 to TRBJ2-1; 7 bases match TRBD2. The CDR3 runs 14 residues. Germline CDR1 reads MDHEN; CDR2 reads SYDVKM. V was clipped by 6 bases and J by 1 base; unmatched bases: 3. The CDR3 spells CASSLLASYNEQFF. The CDR3 nucleotides are TGTGCCAGCAGCCTACTAGCGTCCTACAATGAGCAGTTCTTC.

The chain employs TRBV29-1 and TRBJ2-7; 7 nucleotides match TRBD1. This CDR3 has 13 amino acids. Looked up from germline, CDR1 is SQVTM and CDR2 is ANQGSEA. The V segment lost 1 base and the J segment 4 bases; nucleotides outside the gene matches: 4. CDR3 DNA: TGCAGCGTTGAAGGACAGGGAATATACGAGCAGTACTTC. Translated, it gives CSVEGQGIYEQYF.

The rearrangement joins TRBV15 to TRBJ2-7; D is uncertain. This CDR3 spans 15 amino acids. The V gene lost 5 bases and the J gene lost 3 bases, with 17 bases spanning the gap. Germline loops: CDR1 LNHNV, CDR2 YYDKDF (reference sequence). In DNA form, the CDR3 reads TGTGCCACCAGCCTAATCAGAGGAAAGCGCTACGAGCAGTACTTC. As protein: CATSLIRGKRYEQYF.

V is TRBV7-6 and J is TRBJ2-7; D uncertain. Trimming took 1 base from V and 3 from J, leaving 7 bases between them. The germline V gene has CDR1 SGHVS and CDR2 FNYEAQ. CDR3 length: 13 residues. The DNA of the CDR3 is TGTGCCAGCAGCTTAGTGTCCGGCTACGAGCAGTACTTC. It encodes CASSLVSGYEQYF.

This clone occurred once. The chain couples TRBV7-2 to TRBJ2-7, with 12 bases fitting TRBD2. CDR1 and CDR2 from the germline V gene are SGHTA and FQGNSA. The CDR3 sequence is 17 residues long. V dropped 3 bases and J dropped 2; count of bases not matched to a gene: 8. As DNA, the CDR3 is TGTGCCAGCAGCTTGGGACTAGCGGGTAGTCTCGCCTACGAGCAGTACTTC. Translating gives CASSLGLAGSLAYEQYF. Using reference TRBV7-2 and TRBJ2-7 for the parts outside the CDR3, the full variable domain is GAGVSQSPSNKVTEKGKDVELRCDPISGHTALYWYRQSLGQGLEFLIYFQGNSAPDKSGLPSDRFSAERTGGSVSTLTIQRTQQEDSAVYLCASSLGLAGSLAYEQYFGPGTRLTVT.

The chain couples TRBV9 to TRBJ1-2; 8 bases line up with TRBD1. The germline V gene has CDR1 SGDLS and CDR2 YYNGEE. The CDR3 covers 12 residues. Unmatched junction bases numbered 3, after V lost 3 bases and J lost 8 bases. CDR3 loop: CASSGTGKGYTF. The CDR3, as DNA: TGTGCCAGCAGCGGGACAGGGAAGGGCTACACCTTC.

The chain joins TRBV6-5 to TRBJ2-3; TRBD1 aligns across 9 bases. The CDR3 spans 15 residues. CDR1 and CDR2 (germline): MNHEY, SVGAGI. The V and J ends lost 5 bases and 5 bases, in that order; junction bases with no gene match: 8. DNA for the CDR3: TGTGCCAGCAGTCAATCACAGGGGGCAGGAGATACGCAGTATTTT. Protein sequence: CASSQSQGAGDTQYF.

This clone appeared a single time. The chain recombines TRBV4-1 with TRBJ2-3, with 11 bases fitting TRBD2. Germline V lookup: CDR1 MGHRA, CDR2 YSYEKL. V lost 5 bases and J lost 6; bases outside the gene matches: 10. The CDR3 totals 16 residues. The CDR3: CASSYPTSGSSDTQYF. The CDR3 region has the DNA TGCGCCAGCAGCTATCCTACTAGCGGGAGCTCTGATACGCAGTATTTT.

The chain carries TRBV5-1 and TRBJ2-1; TRBD1 matches at 7 bases. CDR3 length equals 16 residues. CDR1 SGHRS and CDR2 YFSETQ come from the germline V gene. Losses at the gene ends were 7 bases for V and 0 bases for J; bases not matched to a gene: 10. For the CDR3, the DNA is TGCGCCAGCCGGATCGACAGGGCAAACTCCTACAATGAGCAGTTCTTC. Its translation is CASRIDRANSYNEQFF.

This chain connects TRBV29-1 to TRBJ2-1; 14 nucleotides align to TRBD2. The germline gives CDR1 SQVTM, CDR2 ANQGSEA. The CDR3 loop spans 14 amino acids. V was clipped by 6 bases and J by 7 bases; unmatched bases: 5. CDR3 DNA: TGCAGCGTAGGCGGGACTAGCGGGAGTAATGAGCAGTTCTTC. Amino acid sequence: CSVGGTSGSNEQFF.

V usage is TRBV15 and J usage is TRBJ1-2; D remains unclear. The V gene lost 0 bases and the J gene lost 6 bases, with 17 bases spanning the gap. CDR1 and CDR2 (germline): LNHNV, YYDKDF (reference sequence). CDR3 length: 16 residues. For the CDR3, the DNA is TGTGCCACCAGCAGAGATAGTGGGAGGCGACTCGATGGCTACACCTTC. Translation: CATSRDSGRRLDGYTF.

The chain is built from TRBV5-1 and TRBJ2-1, with 14 bases matching TRBD2. The germline gives CDR1 SGHRS, CDR2 YFSETQ. The V gene end was trimmed by 2 bases and the J gene end by 7 bases; junction bases not matched to a gene: 17. This CDR3 region has 20 residues. CDR3 bases: TGCGCCAGCAGCTTTCGACCGGGACTAGCGGGAGAGGGGGGGTTGAATGAGCAGTTCTTC. Translation gives CASSFRPGLAGEGGLNEQFF.

CDR3 loop: CASSEALLGGRYEQYF. CDR3 sequence (DNA): TGTGCCAGCAGTGAAGCGCTTTTAGGGGGTCGCTACGAGCAGTACTTC. The chain uses TRBV2 and TRBJ2-7, with TRBD1 as a possible D gene (6 bases). In germline, CDR1 is SNHLY, CDR2 FYNNEI. Trimming cost V 0 bases and J 3 bases, with 15 bases left between them. The CDR3 runs to 16 residues.

The CDR3 nucleotides are TGTGCCAGCAGTTTTTCCGGGACAGATAATCAGCCCCAGCATTTT. Its protein product is CASSFSGTDNQPQHF. The chain links TRBV27 to TRBJ1-5, with TRBD1 matching 7 bases. With V trimmed by 3 bases and J by 4 bases, 6 bases remained unmatched. Germline V lookup: CDR1 MNHEY, CDR2 SMNVEV (reference sequence). CDR3 length: 15 residues.

This chain connects TRBV7-9 to TRBJ2-6, with TRBD2 matching 10 bases. CDR1 and CDR2 from the germline V gene are SEHNR and FQNEAQ (reference sequence). The V segment lost 4 bases and the J segment 2 bases; nucleotides outside the gene matches: 11. CDR3 size: 19 residues. For the CDR3, the DNA is TGTGCCAGCAGCTCGAGCCCTTCTAGCGGGAGTCCTGGGGCCAACGTCCTGACTTTC. It yields the protein CASSSSPSSGSPGANVLTF.

The gene calls are TRBV7-9 and TRBJ1-1, with a possible D match to TRBD1 (5 bases). Germline CDR1 is SEHNR and CDR2 is FQNEAQ (reference sequence). The CDR3 is 15 amino acids. V was cut by 5 bases and J by 3 bases, with 16 bases left in between. The CDR3 protein is CASSTTGTADTEAFF. Written as DNA, the CDR3 is TGTGCCAGCAGCACAACAGGAACCGCGGACACTGAAGCTTTCTTT.

This rearrangement joins TRBV11-2 to TRBJ1-1; D uncertain. The length of the CDR3 is 14 residues. V shed 3 bases and J shed 1 base, with 9 bases lying between them. Looked up from germline, CDR1 is SGHAT and CDR2 is FQNNGV. Here the CDR3 reads CASSLSGANTEAFF. CDR3 in DNA: TGTGCCAGCAGCTTGTCCGGAGCGAACACTGAAGCTTTCTTT.

This chain joins TRBV19 and TRBJ1-2; TRBD1 aligns across 8 bases. Germline-derived CDR1 and CDR2 are LNHDA and SQIVND (reference sequence). This CDR3 spans 16 amino acids. The V and J ends lost 1 base and 6 bases, in that order; junction bases with no gene match: 10. The CDR3 sequence is CASSIVPIGQGHGYTF. In nucleotides, the CDR3 is TGTGCCAGTAGTATAGTACCCATCGGACAGGGACATGGCTACACCTTC. The full variable domain, with the rest looked up from reference TRBV19 and TRBJ1-2, is DGGITQSPKYLFRKEGQNVTLSCEQNLNHDAMYWYRQDPGQGLRLIYYSQIVNDFQKGDIAEGYSVSREKKESFPLTVTSAQKNPTAFYLCASSIVPIGQGHGYTFGSGTRLTVV.

This chain uses TRBV30 with TRBJ2-3, with 8 bases that match TRBD2. Per the germline V gene, CDR1 is GTSNPN and CDR2 is SVGIG (reference sequence). V was pared by 5 bases and J by 1 base, with 2 bases of the junction left unmatched. The CDR3 spans 13 residues. The CDR3 DNA reads as TGTGCCTGGGCAGCGGGAGGCACAGATACGCAGTATTTT. It codes for CAWAAGGTDTQYF. The full variable domain, with the rest looked up from reference TRBV30 and TRBJ2-3, is SQTIHQWPATLVQPVGSPLSLECTVEGTSNPNLYWYRQAAGRGLQLLFYSVGIGQISSEVPQNLSASRPQDRQFILSSKKLLLSDSGFYLCAWAAGGTDTQYFGPGTRLTVL.

Details on this clone: A read error may account for a junction end that differs from germline. The chain has TRBV19 and TRBJ2-6, with 9 bases lining up with TRBD1. From germline, CDR1 is LNHDA and CDR2 SQIVND (reference sequence). This CDR3 contains 15 residues. CDR3 region: CASSWTGVGANALTF. The CDR3 DNA sequence: TGTGCCAGTTCCTGGACAGGGGTTGGGGCCAACGCCCTGACTTTC.

The V and J genes are TRBV5-6 and TRBJ2-7, with TRBD1 as a possible D gene (6 bases). The CDR3 runs 14 residues. Germline CDR1 SGHDT, CDR2 YYEEEE. Trimming left V 2 bases short and J 5 bases short, with 14 bases between. The CDR3 spells CASSLTGQGDEQYF. The CDR3 DNA reads TGTGCCAGCAGCTTAACAGGGCAGGGTGACGAGCAGTACTTC.

CDR3 loop: CASQKVATAAYEQYF. In DNA, the CDR3 is TGTGCCAGCCAAAAAGTGGCGACTGCCGCCTACGAGCAGTACTTC. The rearrangement links TRBV7-9 to TRBJ2-7; D is unresolved. With 8 bases removed from V and 2 bases from J, the gap between germline ends came to 19 bases. The germline CDR1 and CDR2 sequences are SEHNR and FQNEAQ (reference sequence). This CDR3 has 15 residues.

The chain uses TRBV11-3 and TRBJ2-5; D is uncertain. The CDR3 extends over 14 amino acids. V was trimmed by 5 bases and J by 0 bases, leaving 10 bases between them. Germline lookup yields CDR1 SGHNT and CDR2 YENEEA. CDR3 in amino acids: CASSAPDNQETQYF. The CDR3 DNA sequence: TGTGCCAGCAGCGCTCCAGATAACCAAGAGACCCAGTACTTC.

The rearrangement joins TRBV11-1 to TRBJ2-7; TRBD1 might be the D (6 bases). The V end lost 5 bases, the J end lost 0 bases, and 17 bases lay between the germline ends. The CDR3 spans 16 residues. CDR1 is SGHAT, CDR2 FQDESV, per germline (reference sequence). In DNA form, the CDR3 reads TGTGCCAGCAGCGACTTGGACAGTTTGAGCTCCTACGAGCAGTACTTC. This encodes CASSDLDSLSSYEQYF.

J is TRBJ1-5 and V is TRBV5-6, with no clear D. Trimming removed 2 bases from V and 1 base from J, with 13 bases in between. This CDR3 has 16 amino acids. Looked up from germline, CDR1 is SGHDT and CDR2 is YYEEEE. The CDR3 loop is CASSLGEGMSNQPQHF. As DNA, the CDR3 is TGTGCCAGCAGCTTAGGCGAGGGTATGAGCAATCAGCCCCAGCATTTT. The variable domain in full, with the rest retrieved from reference TRBV5-6 and TRBJ1-5, is DAGVTQSPTHLIKTRGQQVTLRCSPKSGHDTVSWYQQALGQGPQFIFQYYEEEERQRGNFPDRFSGHQFPNYSSELNVNALLLGDSALYLCASSLGEGMSNQPQHFGDGTRLSIL.

The rearrangement uses TRBV29-1 and TRBJ1-5; TRBD1 matches 7 bases. V lost 7 bases, J lost 2 bases, and 8 bases stayed unmatched. CDR1 is SQVTM, CDR2 ANQGSEA, per germline. This CDR3 has 14 residues. The chain's CDR3 is CSAKGGMGNQPQHF. Here the CDR3 DNA reads TGCAGCGCCAAAGGGGGCATGGGCAATCAGCCCCAGCATTTT.